These 13 T cell receptor beta chains were sequenced from one sample in a study of identical twins (dated by TCRdb to about 2016). Receptor libraries were prepared by 5' RACE. The run used an Illumina HiSeq 2000. TCRdb redid the processing of the public reads, applying fastp at Q25 and MiXCR, and retained in-frame beta chains. Each entry merges the rows of one CDR3 protein and shows their most common DNA and genes. The table for this sample lists around 1.7 million distinct CDR3 sequences; less than 40% of them were counted only once. Together, the top ten hold 0.25% to 0.3% of the sample. Sequencing input: cord blood. All receptors derive from a newborn girl in good health.

This clonotype has a handful of counts. The chain has TRBV5-1 and TRBJ2-1; 12 positions agree with TRBD2. The germline V gene has CDR1 SGHRS and CDR2 YFSETQ. The CDR3 contains 17 residues. V dropped 3 bases and J dropped 6; count of bases not matched to a gene: 10. The CDR3 DNA reads TGCGCCAGCAGCTCAGGACTAGCGGGATATCTTTCCAATGAGCAGTTCTTC. It encodes CASSSGLAGYLSNEQFF.

Comments on this clonotype: The junction shows a germline mismatch at one end, possibly a read error. V usage is TRBV25-1 and J usage is TRBJ2-7; the match to TRBD2 covers 8 bases. The CDR3 extends over 16 amino acids. From germline, CDR1 is MGHDK and CDR2 SYGVNS. This CDR3 reads CASSELRASGPYEQYF. The CDR3 DNA follows: TGTGCCAGCAGCGAATTACGGGCTAGCGGGCCCTACGAGCAGTACTTC.

CDR3 nucleotides: TGCAGCGCCTCGGTGGCGGGAGGGTTGAGCGAGCAGTACTTC. Protein: CSASVAGGLSEQYF. V gene TRBV29-1 combines with J gene TRBJ2-7, with 9 bases matching TRBD2. The CDR3 extends over 14 amino acids. Germline V gives CDR1 SQVTM, CDR2 ANQGSEA. V was clipped by 7 bases and J by 6 bases; unmatched bases: 13.

The chain combines TRBV7-8 with TRBJ1-2; D not resolved. Trimming left V 4 bases short and J 4 bases short, with 19 bases between. This CDR3 spans 16 amino acids. Germline CDR1 SGHVS, CDR2 FQNEAQ. The CDR3 sequence: CASSSRGPLSSYGYTF. The DNA for the CDR3 is TGTGCCAGCAGCTCAAGAGGACCCCTTAGTAGCTATGGCTACACCTTC.

In its sample, this clonotype was seen a few times. This chain joins TRBV29-1 and TRBJ1-1, with 8 bases fitting TRBD1. CDR1 SQVTM and CDR2 ANQGSEA come from the germline V gene. V shed 5 bases, J shed 0 bases, and the junction held 8 bases outside the gene matches. CDR3 length: 15 amino acids. The CDR3 DNA follows: TGCAGCGTTCAGGGGGCCGCTTTCATGAACACTGAAGCTTTCTTT. Residues: CSVQGAAFMNTEAFF. The whole variable domain, remainder taken from reference TRBV29-1 and TRBJ1-1, is SAVISQKPSRDICQRGTSLTIQCQVDSQVTMMFWYRQQPGQSLTLIATANQGSEATYESGFVIDKFPISRPNLTFSTLTVSNMSPEDSSIYLCSVQGAAFMNTEAFFGQGTRLTVV.

This clonotype was counted between two and nine times. The chain employs TRBV14 and TRBJ1-2, with D possibly matching TRBD1 (6 bases). Germline V gives CDR1 SGHDN, CDR2 FVKESK. This CDR3 contains 14 residues. V lost 4 bases, J lost 4 bases, and 13 bases lay in between. CDR3 nucleotides: TGTGCCAGCAGCCCGACAGGAGTATTCTATGGCTACACCTTC. Translated: CASSPTGVFYGYTF.

The chain carries TRBV11-2 and TRBJ2-2; D remains unclear. The V end was cut by 2 bases, the J end by 6 bases, with 7 bases between. Germline loops: CDR1 SGHAT, CDR2 FQNNGV. The CDR3 runs 13 residues. The CDR3 sequence: CASSLIPSGELFF. The CDR3 DNA is TGTGCCAGCAGCTTAATACCATCCGGGGAGCTGTTTTTT.

Only a few counts were recorded for this clonotype. The chain combines TRBV29-1 with TRBJ2-2, with D tentatively TRBD1 or TRBD2 (5 bases each). This CDR3 is built from 15 residues. Germline assignment: CDR1 SQVTM and CDR2 ANQGSEA. Trimming left V 0 bases short and J 3 bases short, with 11 bases between. The CDR3 DNA sequence: TGCAGCGTTGAAGAGGGGGTGAAGGACACCGGGGAGCTGTTTTTT. This encodes CSVEEGVKDTGELFF.

A few counts support this clonotype. The chain couples TRBV28 to TRBJ2-3; TRBD1 agrees at 10 bases. V gave up 10 bases and J gave up 5 bases; unmatched junction bases: 15. Germline V lookup: CDR1 MDHEN, CDR2 SYDVKM. The CDR3 runs to 16 residues. DNA of the CDR3: TGTGCCACCGAGCCCCGGGACAGGGGCGCTGGAGATACGCAGTATTTT. Amino acid sequence: CATEPRDRGAGDTQYF.

This chain's CDR3 is CASRSDRYEQYF. In DNA, the CDR3 is TGTGCCAGCAGGTCAGATCGGTACGAGCAGTACTTC. V is TRBV25-1 and J is TRBJ2-7; no reliable D call. The CDR3 runs 12 residues. Between the trimmed V and J ends, which lost 6 bases and 4 bases, there was a span of 10 bases. Germline V gives CDR1 MGHDK, CDR2 SYGVNS.

The J gene is TRBJ2-7, the V gene TRBV20-1, with D possibly being TRBD1 (6 bases). Germline values: CDR1 DFQATT, CDR2 SNEGSKA (reference sequence). This CDR3 has 13 amino acids. Trimming stripped 1 base from V and 4 bases from J, with 11 bases between. Written as DNA, the CDR3 is TGCAGTGCTAGAGCTCTAGGGGGATACGAGCAGTACTTC. Encoded protein: CSARALGGYEQYF.

The CDR3: CASSFSADSNGYTF. CDR3 sequence (DNA): TGTGCCAGCAGTTTTTCAGCTGACAGTAATGGCTACACCTTC. This chain connects TRBV27 to TRBJ1-2, with D perhaps TRBD1 (5 bases). The CDR3 runs to 14 residues. The germline V gene has CDR1 MNHEY and CDR2 SMNVEV (reference sequence). V was cut by 3 bases and J by 6 bases, with 14 bases left in between.

The rearrangement uses TRBV4-1 and TRBJ2-1; D remains ambiguous. The closer fit of TRBJ2-7 to the DNA end suggests the J call may be wrong. CDR3 size: 14 residues. Per germline, CDR1 MGHRA and CDR2 YSYEKL. The CDR3 DNA follows: TGCGCCAGCAGCCAAGATCGGGCTAGGAATGAGCAGTACTTC. Translated: CASSQDRARNEQYF.